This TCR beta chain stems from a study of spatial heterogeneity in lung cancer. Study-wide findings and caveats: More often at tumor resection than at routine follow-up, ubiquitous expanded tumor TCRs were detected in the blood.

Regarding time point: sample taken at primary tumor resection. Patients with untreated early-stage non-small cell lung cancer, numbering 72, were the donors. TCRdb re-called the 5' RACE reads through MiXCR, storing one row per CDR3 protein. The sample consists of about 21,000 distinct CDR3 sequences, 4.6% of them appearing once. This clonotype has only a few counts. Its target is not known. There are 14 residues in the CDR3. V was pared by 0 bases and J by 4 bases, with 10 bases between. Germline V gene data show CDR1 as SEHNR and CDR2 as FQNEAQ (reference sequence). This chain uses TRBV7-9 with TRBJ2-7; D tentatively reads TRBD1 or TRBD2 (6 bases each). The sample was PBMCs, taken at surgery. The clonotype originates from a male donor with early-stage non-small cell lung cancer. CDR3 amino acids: CASSLAGGLYEQYF. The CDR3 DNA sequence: TGTGCCAGCAGCTTAGCGGGGGGCCTTTACGAGCAGTACTTC.